The next 10 T cell receptor beta chains were all read from a single sample in a study of cytomegalovirus exposure and HLA in healthy donors. The PCR employed 60 Vbeta primers together with 13 Jbeta primers. The data were produced by immunoSEQ multiplex PCR, yet TCRdb's version contains in-frame clones alone and is incomplete. Of 50,000 to 65,000 clones in the sample, about three quarters were seen once. The sequenced sample consisted of PBMCs. These TCRs come from a man aged 50 to 59 in good health and CMV-seropositive.

J is TRBJ1-5 and V is TRBV15, with D possibly being TRBD1 (5 bases). The CDR3 sequence is 15 residues long. V lost 1 base and J lost 7, with 14 bases in between. The V gene's germline CDR1 is LNHNV and CDR2 YYDKDF (reference sequence). The CDR3: CATSRGQTPNQPQHF. CDR3 sequence (DNA): TGTGCCACCAGCAGAGGACAGACACCAAACCAGCCCCAGCATTTT. Full variable domain (missing parts from reference TRBV15 and TRBJ1-5): DAMVIQNPRYQVTQFGKPVTLSCSQTLNHNVMYWYQQKSSQAPKLLFHYYDKDFNNEADTPDNFQSRRPNTSFCFLDIRSPGLGDTAMYLCATSRGQTPNQPQHFGDGTRLSIL.

This chain links TRBV4-1 with TRBJ2-1, with 9 bases identical to TRBD1. The germline CDR1 and CDR2 sequences are MGHRA and YSYEKL. V lost 0 bases, J lost 7 bases, and 4 bases stayed unmatched. This CDR3 comprises 15 residues. The CDR3 DNA sequence: TGCGCCAGCAGCCAAGATACGGGACAGGGTAATGAGCAGTTCTTC. It translates to CASSQDTGQGNEQFF.

The chain is built from TRBV9 and TRBJ2-5, with 7 bases that match TRBD2. J lost 4 bases, V lost 0 bases, and 9 bases had no gene match. The length of the CDR3 is 16 residues. Germline assignment: CDR1 SGDLS and CDR2 YYNGEE. CDR3 in DNA: TGTGCCAGCAGCGTAGCTCAGGGCGGGAGCGGAGAGACCCAGTACTTC. This gives the protein CASSVAQGGSGETQYF.

V gene TRBV28 combines with J gene TRBJ1-2; no clear D gene. Germline V gene sequence: CDR1 MDHEN, CDR2 SYDVKM. CDR3 length: 15 amino acids. V lost 1 base and J lost 3, with 12 bases in between. CDR3 region: CASSLSLTRDYGYTF. CDR3 DNA: TGTGCCAGCAGTTTATCCTTAACACGGGACTATGGCTACACCTTC.

This chain joins TRBV11-2 and TRBJ1-1; 10 bases agree with TRBD1. J was trimmed by 5 bases and V by 5 bases; bases with no gene match: 8. The CDR3 sequence is 15 residues long. Germline V CDR1 and CDR2: SGHAT, FQNNGV. CDR3 in DNA: TGTGCCAGCAGCCCCGCGGGACAGGGGAAGACTGAAGCTTTCTTT. Its protein is CASSPAGQGKTEAFF.

A single count supports this clone. The chain employs TRBV19 and TRBJ1-1; 7 nucleotides agree with TRBD1. Germline values: CDR1 LNHDA, CDR2 SQIVND (reference sequence). CDR3 length: 15 amino acids. Unmatched junction bases numbered 10, after V lost 5 bases and J lost 4 bases. The CDR3 region is CASSRDRDMGTEAFF. CDR3 bases: TGTGCCAGTAGTCGGGACAGAGATATGGGCACTGAAGCTTTCTTT.

The chain couples TRBV30 to TRBJ2-7, with 7 bases matching TRBD1. CDR1 and CDR2 (germline): GTSNPN, SVGIG (reference sequence). This CDR3 is built from 15 residues. J was trimmed by 6 bases and V by 0 bases; bases with no gene match: 11. This CDR3 reads CAWSVPDRRSTEQYF. CDR3 nucleotides: TGTGCCTGGAGTGTCCCGGACAGGCGCTCTACCGAGCAGTACTTC.

The chain uses TRBV19 and TRBJ2-7, with 13 bases matching TRBD2. The germline V gene has CDR1 LNHDA and CDR2 SQIVND (reference sequence). The junction had 14 bases not matched to a gene; V was cut back by 4 bases and J by 2 bases. This CDR3 comprises 19 residues. The CDR3 nucleotides read TGTGCCAGTAGTAAGGGACTAGCGGGGAAAACCTCGGCGACCTACGAGCAGTACTTC. This gives the protein CASSKGLAGKTSATYEQYF.

The chain recombines TRBV2 with TRBJ1-5; D might be TRBD1 (6 bases). Between the trimmed V and J ends, which lost 6 bases and 6 bases, there was a span of 12 bases. Germline V gives CDR1 SNHLY, CDR2 FYNNEI. The CDR3 consists of 13 residues. For the CDR3, the DNA is TGTGCCAGCAGACTACAGGGTGGTCAGCCCCAGCATTTT. Protein product: CASRLQGGQPQHF.

This sequence joins TRBV21-1 and TRBJ2-7; the D call of TRBD1 is as the table states it, not checked on the DNA. TRBV21-1 is tagged as a pseudogene. CDR3 size: 13 residues. Written as DNA, the CDR3 is TGTGCCAGCAGCGCACGCTGGGGCCACGAGCAGTACTTC. Translated, it gives CASSARWGHEQYF.